Sequencing of this T cell receptor (beta chain) was carried out in a study of T cells in Graves' hyperthyroidism and ophthalmopathy. Whole-study context: At initial diagnosis, before any treatment had begun, peripheral blood was obtained. Study-level findings and limits: Separating ophthalmopathy from stable hyperthyroidism was achieved by a 13 V-J model.

Comment on this clonotype: Its antigen is not identified.

From RNA transcripts, TCR beta CDR3 regions were amplified. An initial round of RT-PCR targeting the TCR CDR3 relied on the HTBI primer set. TCRdb reanalysed the multiplex PCR reads using MiXCR and keeps one entry per CDR3 protein. This sample carries 300,000 to 350,000 distinct CDR3 sequences, around 13% of them seen once, and the ten largest clones take under 30%. The CDR3 runs to 15 residues. Per the germline V gene, CDR1 is SGHVS and CDR2 is FQNEAQ. V dropped 3 bases and J dropped 5; count of bases not matched to a gene: 7. Orbital computed tomography and thyroid ultrasound, together with serum TRAb and thyroxine and clinical symptoms, were used for diagnoses.

The sample comprised blood. This clonotype was sampled from a woman aged 30 to 39 with Graves' hyperthyroidism. The chain is built from TRBV7-8 and TRBJ2-3, with 8 nucleotides matching TRBD2. The CDR3 reads CASSFIAGGIDTQYF. The CDR3 DNA reads as TGTGCCAGCAGCTTTATTGCGGGAGGTATAGATACGCAGTATTTT.